This record concerns one T cell receptor (beta chain) sequence. This clonotype was seen only a few times. Its specific antigen is unknown. No base quality information exists; no much larger clone differs at one position. This specimen comes from a study of T-cell memory formation after mild COVID-19 (dated by TCRdb to the early 2020s). Describing the broader study: TCR sequence clusters from the two donors were largely donor specific. T-cell clones expanding and contracting after mild COVID-19 in a couple of donors were tracked by longitudinal TCRalpha and TCRbeta repertoire sequencing. Two young, previously healthy adult volunteers, one female and one male, were included in the cohort. The research as a whole found: Clones that contracted from day 15 to 85 showed balanced CD4/CD8 phenotypes, whereas a second wave of clones that expanded from day 15 to 37 leaned towards CD4+. Contracting CD4+ clones appeared mostly in the CM and EM memory subsets, whereas CD8+ clones were enriched in EMRA. The second-wave clones that peaked on day 37 were not confirmed to be SARS-CoV-2 specific. Only a couple of mild cases were covered in the study, and larger cohorts including severe cases with pre-infection samples were considered necessary. Some responding clones were detected in pre-infection memory, which suggested that pre-existing cross-reactive memory T cells had joined the SARS-CoV-2 response.

Sequencing relied on an Illumina NovaSeq 6000. TCRalpha and TCRbeta cDNA libraries were built by 5'RACE with constant-segment primers, adding sample barcodes and unique molecular identifiers. RNA was extracted from every sample with Trizol reagent. Library amplification was performed in two PCR steps, and a second sample barcode and Illumina TruSeq adapters were introduced in the second step. The libraries were sequenced on an Illumina NovaSeq using 2 x 150 bp paired-end reads. In the original analysis: The reads were demultiplexed and collapsed into UMI-guided consensus sequences using migec v1.2.7. Using mixcr v2.1.11, the UMI consensuses were aligned to TRA and TRB V and J templates and assembled into clonotypes. Clonotypes were classified as expanded or contracted when called significant by both edgeR and NoisET, with noise models trained on biological replicates. For edgeR calls, a false discovery rate-adjusted p below 0.01 and a log2 fold-change threshold of 1 were applied. As an exploratory analysis of dynamics, max-normalized trajectories of the 1000 most abundant clonotypes were examined with PCA combined with hierarchical clustering. Separately sequenced CD4+ and CD8+ repertoires were used to assign a CD4 or CD8 phenotype to each responding clone. TCRdb ran its own pipeline on the public reads, namely fastp trimming at Q25 and MiXCR clone calling, and kept in-frame beta chains. Every entry covers one CDR3 protein and lists the most common genes and DNA from its rows. The V and J calls were determined by TCRdb, not by the authors. In this sample the table shows about 190,000 distinct CDR3 sequences, 18% of which occur a single time. Approximately 2.4% of the sample is taken by the ten largest.

The CDR1 and CDR2 encoded by the germline V gene are SGHTA and FQGNSA. The CDR3 holds 15 amino acids from the cysteine to the phenylalanine. CDR3 DNA is the only sequence kept; it has 45 bases, read in frame from the first base. The V end gives up 5 bases and the J end 2 bases, leaving 6 bases in the junction not matched to a gene. Ficoll-Paque density gradient centrifugation was used to isolate PBMCs. This receptor was obtained from an adult woman who had mild COVID-19 (a few samples of this study predate the infection). The sample titles of this study are shuffled in the database, so cell type and time point are left out; the donor was told from shared clones. Material for sequencing was PBMCs or a T cell subset sorted from them (not recorded which). The rearranged chain carries TRBV7-2 and TRBJ2-3, with 8 bases in between that match TRBD2. CDR3 protein: CASSPGLGPTDTQYF. The DNA sequence is as follows: TGTGCCAGCAGCCCGGGACTAGGTCCCACAGATACGCAGTATTTT.